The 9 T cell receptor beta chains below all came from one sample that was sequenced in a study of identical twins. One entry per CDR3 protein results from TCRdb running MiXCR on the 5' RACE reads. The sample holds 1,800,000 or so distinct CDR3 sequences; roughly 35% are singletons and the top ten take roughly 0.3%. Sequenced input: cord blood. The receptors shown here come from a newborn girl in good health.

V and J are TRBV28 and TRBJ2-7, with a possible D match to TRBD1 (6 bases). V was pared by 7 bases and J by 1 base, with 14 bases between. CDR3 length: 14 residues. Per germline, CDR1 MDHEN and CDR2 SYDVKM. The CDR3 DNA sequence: TGTGCCAGCACCCGGACGGGACAATCCTACGAGCAGTACTTC. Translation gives CASTRTGQSYEQYF.

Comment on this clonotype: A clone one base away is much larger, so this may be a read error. CDR3 DNA sequence: TGCAGCGTTGAGGGGAGACTAGCGCGGTACAATGAGCAGTTCTTC. Translation gives CSVEGRLARYNEQFF. The gene calls are TRBV29-1 and TRBJ2-1, with 8 bases identical to TRBD2. Trimming took 3 bases from V and 4 from J; bases not matched to a gene: 8. This CDR3 region has 15 residues. Germline-derived CDR1 and CDR2 are SQVTM and ANQGSEA.

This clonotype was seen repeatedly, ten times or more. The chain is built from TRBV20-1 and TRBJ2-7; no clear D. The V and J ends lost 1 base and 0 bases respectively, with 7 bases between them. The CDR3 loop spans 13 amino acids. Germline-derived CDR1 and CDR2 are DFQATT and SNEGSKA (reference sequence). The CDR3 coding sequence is TGCAGTGCTAGAGCGCTATCCTCCTACGAGCAGTACTTC. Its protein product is CSARALSSYEQYF.

In DNA form, the CDR3 reads TGTGCCAGCAGCGTTTCACCGGTTCTAGCGGGGAAAAACATTCAGTACTTC. Its protein is CASSVSPVLAGKNIQYF. V usage is TRBV4-2 and J usage is TRBJ2-4; the match to TRBD2 covers 9 bases. The CDR3 extends over 17 amino acids. Germline-derived CDR1 and CDR2 are LGHNA and YNFKEQ. V was pared by 5 bases and J by 4 bases, with 12 bases of the junction left unmatched.

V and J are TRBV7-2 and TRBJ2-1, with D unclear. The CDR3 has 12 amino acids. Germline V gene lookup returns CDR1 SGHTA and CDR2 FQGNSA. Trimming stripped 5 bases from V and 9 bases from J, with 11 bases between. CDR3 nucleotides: TGTGCCAGCAGCCGAAGCAGTTCTGAGCAGTTCTTC. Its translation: CASSRSSSEQFF.

For the CDR3, the DNA is TGTGCCAGCAGTGCCAACGTCGCCAAAAACATTCAGTACTTC. It codes for CASSANVAKNIQYF. The rearrangement links TRBV6-6 to TRBJ2-4; D gene uncertain. Trimming cost V 5 bases and J 1 base, with 9 bases left between them. This CDR3 contains 14 residues. Looked up from germline, CDR1 is MNHNY and CDR2 is SVGAGI (reference sequence).

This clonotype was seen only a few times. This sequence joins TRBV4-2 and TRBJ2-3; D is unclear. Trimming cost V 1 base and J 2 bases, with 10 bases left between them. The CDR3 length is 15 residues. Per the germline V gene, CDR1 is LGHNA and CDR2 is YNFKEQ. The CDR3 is CASSQALVSTDTQYF. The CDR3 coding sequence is TGTGCCAGCAGCCAAGCTCTCGTCTCCACAGATACGCAGTATTTT.

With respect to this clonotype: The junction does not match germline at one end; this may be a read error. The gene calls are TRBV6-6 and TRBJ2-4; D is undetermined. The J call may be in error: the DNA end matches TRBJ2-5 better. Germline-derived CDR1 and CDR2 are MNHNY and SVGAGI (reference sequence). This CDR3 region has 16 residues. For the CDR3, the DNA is TGTGCCAGCAGTCACTCAGGCCTGAAAACGCGGGAGACCCAGTACTTC. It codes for CASSHSGLKTRETQYF.

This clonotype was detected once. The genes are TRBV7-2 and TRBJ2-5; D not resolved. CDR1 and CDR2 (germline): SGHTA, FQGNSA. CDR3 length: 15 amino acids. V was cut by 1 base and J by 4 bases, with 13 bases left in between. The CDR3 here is CASSLVRLGSETQYF. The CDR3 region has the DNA TGTGCCAGCAGCTTAGTCCGGCTGGGGTCAGAGACCCAGTACTTC.